The 23 T cell receptor beta chains below were found in one sample sequenced in a study of cytomegalovirus exposure and HLA in healthy donors (dated by TCRdb to about 2017). The method behind the library was the immunoSEQ multiplex PCR assay. The multiplex PCR relied on a mix of 60 forward primers for TCR Vbeta segments and 13 reverse primers for TCR Jbeta segments. The immuneACCESS repertoire file appears here via TCRdb, limited to in-frame rearrangements. These files lack a portion of the clones; in checked studies, under half of the deficit traces to unresolved V genes, and the cause of the others is not known. For this sample the table gives about 160,000 clones, of which 81% were detected only once. The top ten clones comprise 1.3% of the sample. Specimen: PBMCs. These receptors came from a man in his forties or fifties in good health and CMV-seropositive.

The gene calls are TRBV9 and TRBJ2-5, with TRBD1 identical over 7 bases. The ends lost 5 bases at V and 5 bases at J; junction bases unmatched: 15. The CDR3 sequence is 16 residues long. CDR1 is SGDLS, CDR2 YYNGEE, per germline. CDR3 DNA: TGTGCCAGCAGTTATTTAGGGGCAGGGGGAATCGAGACCCAGTACTTC. Its protein is CASSYLGAGGIETQYF. The full variable domain, its missing parts supplied by reference TRBV9 and TRBJ2-5, is DSGVTQTPKHLITATGQRVTLRCSPRSGDLSVYWYQQSLDQGLQFLIQYYNGEERAKGNILERFSAQQFPDLHSELNLSSLELGDSALYFCASSYLGAGGIETQYFGPGTRLLVL.

The chain links TRBV12-5 to TRBJ1-2; possible D gene TRBD1, 5 bases. There are 12 residues in the CDR3. CDR1 is LGHNT and CDR2 is FRNRAP in the germline V gene. V was trimmed by 6 bases and J by 7 bases, leaving 12 bases between them. As DNA, the CDR3 is TGTGCTAGTGGCACAGGTGACGGTGGCTACACCTTC. Translated, it gives CASGTGDGGYTF.

The chain is built from TRBV6-5 and TRBJ1-5; D remains ambiguous. In germline, CDR1 is MNHEY, CDR2 SVGAGI. Trimming took 2 bases from V and 6 from J, leaving 14 bases between them. The CDR3 extends over 15 amino acids. CDR3 coding DNA: TGTGCCAGCAGTTACAGAAGCGGAACCGGTCAGCCCCAGCATTTT. It is translated as CASSYRSGTGQPQHF.

The gene calls are TRBV6-1 and TRBJ1-5, with 8 bases lining up with TRBD1. V lost 8 bases and J lost 4; bases outside the gene matches: 4. The CDR3 is 13 residues long. CDR1 is MNHNS, CDR2 SASEGT, per germline. CDR3 nucleotides: TGTGCCAGCCGGACAGGGAATAATCAGCCCCAGCATTTT. Its translation is CASRTGNNQPQHF.

This chain links TRBV14 with TRBJ1-1; D gene unclear. CDR3 length: 11 amino acids. Trimming took off 0 bases at V and 11 bases at J, with 7 bases between the two ends. Germline loops: CDR1 SGHDN, CDR2 FVKESK. CDR3 loop: CASSQDGPAFF. CDR3 bases: TGTGCCAGCAGCCAAGATGGGCCTGCTTTCTTT. The variable domain in full, with the rest retrieved from reference TRBV14 and TRBJ1-1, is EAGVTQFPSHSVIEKGQTVTLRCDPISGHDNLYWYRRVMGKEIKFLLHFVKESKQDESGMPNNRFLAERTGGTYSTLKVQPAELEDSGVYFCASSQDGPAFFGQGTRLTVV.

This chain joins TRBV12-2 and TRBJ2-5; the table names TRBD2, a call not compared with the DNA. TRBV12-2 is listed as a pseudogene. This CDR3 contains 16 residues. Here the CDR3 reads CASRLEGTLQQETQYF. CDR3 nucleotides: TGTGCAAGTCGCTTAGAGGGGACTCTACAACAAGAGACCCAGTACTTC.

This clone was recorded only once. V is TRBV2 and J is TRBJ2-7, with TRBD2 identical over 7 bases. In germline, CDR1 is SNHLY, CDR2 FYNNEI. The V segment lost 7 bases and the J segment 5 bases; nucleotides outside the gene matches: 8. The CDR3 covers 13 residues. The CDR3 DNA is TGTGCCAGCATAGGGGAGGGTAAGCACGAGCAGTACTTC. This translates into CASIGEGKHEQYF. The full variable domain, rest sourced from reference TRBV2 and TRBJ2-7, is EPEVTQTPSHQVTQMGQEVILRCVPISNHLYFYWYRQILGQKVEFLVSFYNNEISEKSEIFDDQFSVERPDGSNFTLKIRSTKLEDSAMYFCASIGEGKHEQYFGPGTRLTVT.

The CDR3 here is CSVEAPTSGRSGEQYF. CDR3 DNA sequence: TGCAGCGTTGAAGCCCCGACTAGCGGGAGAAGCGGGGAGCAGTACTTC. The rearrangement uses TRBV29-1 and TRBJ2-7; 12 nucleotides line up with TRBD2. The V and J ends lost 1 base and 7 bases, in that order; junction bases with no gene match: 11. The germline V gene has CDR1 SQVTM and CDR2 ANQGSEA. The length of the CDR3 is 16 residues.

The count of this clone is one. The chain employs TRBV11-2 and TRBJ2-5, with D perhaps matching TRBD2 (7 bases). This CDR3 contains 18 residues. The germline CDR1 and CDR2 sequences are SGHAT and FQNNGV. Trimming removed 5 bases from V and 5 bases from J, with 27 bases in between. The CDR3 spells CASSLRMGDYKRGETQYF. The CDR3, as DNA: TGTGCCAGCAGCCTTAGGATGGGGGACTACAAAAGGGGGGAGACCCAGTACTTC.

Only one count was recorded for this clone. V and J are TRBV4-1 and TRBJ2-1; tentative D call: TRBD2 (5 bases). Trimming stripped 6 bases from V and 0 bases from J, with 12 bases between. Germline CDR1 MGHRA, CDR2 YSYEKL. The CDR3 contains 15 residues. This chain's CDR3 is CASRVTGSSYNEQFF. The CDR3 DNA sequence: TGCGCCAGCAGGGTTACGGGGAGCTCCTACAATGAGCAGTTCTTC.

The chain combines TRBV7-8 with TRBJ1-1; maybe TRBD1 (5 bases). Trimming took off 5 bases at V and 5 bases at J, with 12 bases between the two ends. This CDR3 region has 13 residues. Germline V gene sequence: CDR1 SGHVS, CDR2 FQNEAQ. The CDR3, as DNA: TGTGCCAGCAGCCCCAGGGAGGCGACTGAAGCTTTCTTT. Protein product: CASSPREATEAFF. Drawing the rest from reference TRBV7-8 and TRBJ1-1, the complete variable domain is GAGVSQSPRYKVAKRGQDVALRCDPISGHVSLFWYQQALGQGPEFLTYFQNEAQLDKSGLPSDRFFAERPEGSVSTLKIQRTQQEDSAVYLCASSPREATEAFFGQGTRLTVV.

The gene calls are TRBV18 and TRBJ1-2; 11 positions match TRBD1. V shed 3 bases and J 8 bases; nucleotides not matched to a gene: 2. The germline CDR1 and CDR2 sequences are KGHSH and LQKENI. CDR3 length: 13 amino acids. The CDR3 loop reads CASSPGQGEGYTF. CDR3 nucleotides: TGTGCCAGCTCACCGGGACAGGGGGAAGGCTACACCTTC.

The chain couples TRBV14 to TRBJ2-2; D ambiguous. Germline V gene sequence: CDR1 SGHDN, CDR2 FVKESK. The CDR3 runs 13 residues. The V gene lost 2 bases and the J gene lost 5 bases, with 6 bases spanning the gap. The CDR3 bases are TGTGCCAGCAGCCAAACATTTACCGGGGAGCTGTTTTTT. Translated: CASSQTFTGELFF.

This clone has a single count. This may be a read error: a much more frequent sequence differs by one nucleotide. The chain couples TRBV7-8 to TRBJ1-1; weak D call: TRBD1 (6 bases). Germline CDR1 and CDR2: SGHVS and FQNEAQ. Trimming took 5 bases from V and 1 from J, leaving 8 bases between them. CDR3 length: 13 amino acids. The CDR3 DNA follows: TGTGCCAGCAGCACGGACAGGAACACTGAAGCTTTCTTT. It codes for CASSTDRNTEAFF.

The chain joins TRBV4-1 to TRBJ1-5; D possibly corresponds to TRBD1 (5 bases). Trimming took off 8 bases at V and 7 bases at J, with 15 bases between the two ends. The germline gives CDR1 MGHRA, CDR2 YSYEKL. The CDR3 spans 13 residues. CDR3 nucleotides: TGCGCCAGCGGCCGCGGGGGGTTACAGCCCCAGCATTTT. Translation gives CASGRGGLQPQHF.

The gene calls are TRBV5-4 and TRBJ1-2; 8 bases are shared with TRBD1. The germline CDR1 and CDR2 sequences are SGHNT and YYREEE (reference sequence). With 4 bases clipped from V and 3 bases from J, the junction kept 2 bases outside the gene matches. The CDR3 contains 13 residues. The CDR3 spells CASSPDRDYGYTF. The CDR3 DNA reads TGTGCCAGCAGCCCGGACAGGGACTATGGCTACACCTTC. Together with reference TRBV5-4 and TRBJ1-2, the CDR3 gives the full variable domain: ETGVTQSPTHLIKTRGQQVTLRCSSQSGHNTVSWYQQALGQGPQFIFQYYREEENGRGNFPPRFSGLQFPNYSSELNVNALELDDSALYLCASSPDRDYGYTFGSGTRLTVV.

This chain links TRBV6-5 with TRBJ2-1; 10 bases line up with TRBD1. Germline V lookup: CDR1 MNHEY, CDR2 SVGAGI. J lost 7 bases, V lost 6 bases, and 3 bases had no gene match. This CDR3 comprises 13 residues. Here the CDR3 reads CASSRGQGNEQFF. The CDR3 DNA reads TGTGCCAGCAGCCGGGGACAGGGGAATGAGCAGTTCTTC.

The rearrangement uses TRBV6-1 and TRBJ1-2, with D tentatively TRBD1 (6 bases). The CDR3 is 14 residues long. Germline CDR1 reads MNHNS; CDR2 reads SASEGT. V lost 7 bases to trimming and J lost 0 bases, with 12 bases between them. The CDR3 bases are TGTGCCAGCACAGGGACACCTACTAACTATGGCTACACCTTC. Translation gives CASTGTPTNYGYTF.

The rearrangement joins TRBV28 to TRBJ2-7; a weak D match, TRBD1 (6 bases). This CDR3 spans 14 amino acids. V was cut by 4 bases and J by 2 bases, with 12 bases left in between. Germline CDR1 reads MDHEN; CDR2 reads SYDVKM. The CDR3 DNA sequence: TGTGCCAGCAGTTCGCCGGGACAAACCTACGAGCAGTACTTC. Translated, it gives CASSSPGQTYEQYF.

This rearrangement joins TRBV19 to TRBJ2-1, with 8 bases identical to TRBD2. This CDR3 has 15 residues. The ends lost 3 bases at V and 4 bases at J; junction bases unmatched: 5. Germline lookup yields CDR1 LNHDA and CDR2 SQIVND (reference sequence). The CDR3 protein is CASSILSGGYNEQFF. The CDR3 region has the DNA TGTGCCAGTAGTATTTTGAGCGGGGGATACAATGAGCAGTTCTTC. Using reference TRBV19 and TRBJ2-1 for the parts outside the CDR3, the full variable domain is DGGITQSPKYLFRKEGQNVTLSCEQNLNHDAMYWYRQDPGQGLRLIYYSQIVNDFQKGDIAEGYSVSREKKESFPLTVTSAQKNPTAFYLCASSILSGGYNEQFFGPGTRLTVL.

This rearrangement joins TRBV10-3 to TRBJ2-7; maybe TRBD2 (7 bases). The CDR3 is 20 residues long. Germline V gene lookup returns CDR1 ENHRY and CDR2 SYGVKD. Trimming left V 0 bases short and J 3 bases short, with 27 bases between. The CDR3 reads CAISESRGTGNRAGLYEQYF. In nucleotides, the CDR3 is TGTGCCATCAGTGAGTCGAGGGGGACCGGCAACCGAGCGGGGCTCTACGAGCAGTACTTC.

The chain has TRBV2 and TRBJ2-4, with D possibly TRBD1 on 5 matching bases. Trimming stripped 3 bases from V and 13 bases from J, with 22 bases between. CDR3 length equals 15 residues. The germline gives CDR1 SNHLY, CDR2 FYNNEI. CDR3 region: CASSERGQGRRWQYF. The CDR3 DNA reads TGTGCCAGCAGTGAGAGAGGTCAGGGCCGGCGGTGGCAGTACTTC.

This chain connects TRBV10-3 to TRBJ1-2; D perhaps matches TRBD1 (5 bases). The germline CDR1 and CDR2 sequences are ENHRY and SYGVKD. Between the trimmed V and J ends, which lost 4 bases and 5 bases, there was a span of 11 bases. This CDR3 spans 13 amino acids. The CDR3: CAISVETDYGYTF. The CDR3 DNA reads as TGTGCCATCAGTGTAGAGACAGATTATGGCTACACCTTC.